One T cell receptor beta chain is described in this entry. This entry belongs to a study of healthy donors' naive CD4 and CD8 T cells. Germline assignment: CDR1 DFQATT and CDR2 SNEGSKA (reference sequence). The CDR3 sequence is 14 residues long. V was cut by 5 bases and J by 2 bases, with 16 bases left in between. Each TCR library used approximately 500 ng of total RNA and a linear amplification protocol. TCRdb re-called the reads with MiXCR, one entry per CDR3 protein. The sample shows about 180,000 distinct CDR3 sequences, 65% to 75% of them seen only once. The chain recombines TRBV20-1 with TRBJ2-7; D gene uncertain. The sequenced sample was naive CD4+ and CD8+ T cells sorted from blood, pooled from several donors. The clonotype was recovered from a pool of human donors in good health; the sample pools cells from several healthy donors. CDR3: CSAVTAMSTYEQYF. CDR3 nucleotides: TGCAGTGCTGTCACTGCCATGAGTACCTACGAGCAGTACTTC.